This T cell receptor (beta chain) was captured by sequencing in a study of OX40 agonist ivuxolimab in advanced cancers. Study-level background: Ivuxolimab was an agonistic, fully human IgG2 monoclonal antibody directed against OX40 (CD134), a costimulatory receptor. A male proportion of around 81% and a mean age of approximately 55 years, ranging from about 20 to 85, were recorded for the dose-escalation cohort. The paper reports the monotherapy dose-escalation portion (N ≈ 50 patients) of the phase I ivuxolimab trial. Patients were allowed to have had prior anti-PD-1, anti-PD-L1 or anti-CTLA-4 therapy, and around 43% of the dose-escalation patients had been treated with checkpoint inhibitors. Partial responses occurred in three dose-escalation patients, of whom one had hepatocellular carcinoma and two had cutaneous melanoma. Among the 50 to 55 dose-escalation patients, about 19 had hepatocellular carcinoma, roughly 15 melanoma, 9 renal cell carcinoma and 9 head and neck cancer. Intravenous ivuxolimab was administered to patients every 2 weeks at six dose levels: 0.01, 0.1, 0.3, 1.5, 3 and 10 mg/kg. Peripheral TCRbeta sequencing was intended to test whether TCR sequence diversity was altered and clonal T-cell expansion was caused by ivuxolimab.

The full study reports these points: Clonal expansion of both CD4+ and CD8+ blood T cells was observed from baseline to week 6 at doses 0.1 to 3.0 mg/kg. After ivuxolimab, CD8+ T cells had more expanded clones than CD4+ T cells on average. The antigen specificity of the peripheral T cells that underwent clonal expansion was not determined. Partial responders in the 0.1-3.0 mg/kg groups had among the lowest normalized peripheral clonal expansion, especially among CD8+ T cells. Low levels of normalized T-cell clonal expansion were also shown by some nonresponding patients.

V is shortened by 4 bases, J by 3 bases, and the region joining them spans 16 bases. From a lookup of the germline V gene, CDR1 and CDR2 are SGHRS and YFSETQ. The CDR3 runs 15 residues from the cysteine to the phenylalanine. Just CDR3 DNA is preserved here, 45 bases in frame from base 1. Patients with a history of autoimmune disease or receiving systemic immunosuppression were excluded from the trial. Peripheral blood for TCR sequencing was collected from all dose cohorts at baseline, on cycle 4 day 1, and on cycle 7 day 1. The samples were drawn from a first-in-human, open-label, multicenter phase I dose-escalation trial of ivuxolimab. Adults with locally advanced or metastatic melanoma, renal cell carcinoma, hepatocellular carcinoma or head and neck squamous cell carcinoma were enrolled in the trial. CD4+ and CD8+ T cells were sorted separately from peripheral blood before TCR sequencing. To sequence the TCRbeta CDR3 region, genomic DNA was isolated from the sorted cells. The immunoSEQ Assay was used for sequencing of TCRbeta CDR3 regions. As stored in TCRdb, this immuneACCESS dataset retains in-frame rearrangements with V and J assigned. A fraction of the clones does not appear; measured against another copy, unresolved V genes explain less than half of the discrepancy, and the remainder lacks a known reason. A total of 40,000 to 45,000 clones appear in this sample, 80% of them only once. Jointly, the top ten make up roughly a tenth of the sample.

About this clone: Its specific antigen is unknown. The sample holds no much larger clone one base away, and base qualities are not on file.

The TCR originated in an adult with an advanced solid tumor such as melanoma, head and neck, liver or kidney cancer. The sample in question was CD4+ or CD8+ T cells sorted from blood, obtained in a trial of the OX40 agonist ivuxolimab. The rearrangement combines TRBV5-1 with TRBJ1-1; TRBD1 is possibly the D segment (6 matching bases). The DNA sequence is given as TGCGCCAGCAGCCCTACGGGACACCAGGACACTGAAGCTTTCTTT. This yields the protein CASSPTGHQDTEAFF.